The text below deals with one T cell receptor beta chain. Trimming removed 3 bases from V and 5 bases from J; junction bases left unmatched: 6. CDR1 GTSNPN and CDR2 SVGIG come from the germline V gene (reference sequence). This CDR3 has 14 amino acids. The record originates from a study of control samples from healthy donors and cancer patients. Here immunoSEQ multiplex PCR was the method, and the copy in TCRdb shows in-frame clones only, minus some. Altogether approximately 190,000 clones are present, around 93% being singletons, with the ten largest covering about 1.7%. The rearrangement uses TRBV30 and TRBJ2-3; 9 bases line up with TRBD1. This TCR was sampled from a young man in good health. What was sequenced was blood. The DNA for the CDR3 is TGTGCCTGGAGATTCGGACAGGGGAAAGATACGCAGTATTTT. Amino acids: CAWRFGQGKDTQYF.